Listed below are T cell receptor beta chains from one sample, sequenced in a study of blood T cell repertoires in COVID-19. Assay: immunoSEQ multiplex PCR; the TCRdb copy retains only in-frame clones and omits some. The sample has approximately 74,000 clones, roughly 88% seen once; the top ten hold 1.2%. The material sequenced was peripheral blood. These receptors all stem from a woman aged 60-75 years with acute or convalescent COVID-19. Each CDR3 is given with its conserved first and last residue. The D gene is left open where the match is weak.

V: TRBV10-2
J: TRBJ1-4
D: TRBD1
DNA: TGCGCCGCGCGAGGACAGGGTACTGAAAAACTGTTTTTT
CDR3: CAARGQGTEKLFF

V: TRBV7-9
J: TRBJ2-2
D: NA
DNA: TGTGCCAGCAGCCTGCGTGGCACCGGGGAGCTGTTTTTT
CDR3: CASSLRGTGELFF

V: TRBV6-5
J: TRBJ1-2
D: TRBD1
DNA: TGTGCCAGCAGTTACTCCGGGACAGGGGTCTATGGCTACACCTTC
CDR3: CASSYSGTGVYGYTF

V: TRBV19
J: TRBJ1-4
D: NA
DNA: TGTGCCAGTAGTATATCGGGGCGGGGAAGGAGTGAAAAACTGTTTTTT
CDR3: CASSISGRGRSEKLFF

V: TRBV19
J: TRBJ1-3
D: TRBD1
DNA: TGTGCCACCGCCGAGGGACAGGGGCACGGAAACACCATATATTTT
CDR3: CATAEGQGHGNTIYF

V: TRBV9
J: TRBJ2-3
D: TRBD1
DNA: TGTGCCAGCAGCGGTAACAGGGGTTTTTGGGTTGATACGCAGTATTTT
CDR3: CASSGNRGFWVDTQYF

V: TRBV4-2
J: TRBJ1-3
D: NA
DNA: TGTGCCAGCAGCCGAGAACACCAGGTCTCTGGAAACACCATATATTTT
CDR3: CASSREHQVSGNTIYF

V: TRBV25-1
J: TRBJ2-2
D: TRBD1
DNA: TGTGCCAGCACCGGGACAGGGAACACCGGGGAGCTGTTTTTT
CDR3: CASTGTGNTGELFF

V: TRBV18
J: TRBJ2-1
D: NA
DNA: TGTGCCAGCTCACCACCGGGGACTGCCCTCTACAATGAGCAGTTCTTC
CDR3: CASSPPGTALYNEQFF

V: TRBV9
J: TRBJ1-1
D: TRBD1
DNA: TGTGCCAGCAGCGTAGAATCCCACAGGGGAGGGAACACTGAAGCTTTCTTT
CDR3: CASSVESHRGGNTEAFF